The rows below give T cell receptor beta chains drawn from one sample of a study of T cell repertoires in cytomegalovirus infection. TCRdb passed the reads through MiXCR, listing each CDR3 protein once. The sample has about 450,000 distinct CDR3 sequences, around 32% seen once. The sequencing input was PBMCs. All receptors derive from a human donor in good health (CMV status not recorded). Some clones in this sample may be carry-over from other donors' samples. Both conserved end residues are part of each CDR3. The order of the fields is V gene, D gene, clone size, J gene, CDR3 protein, CDR3 DNA. D genes are given only for firm matches. Rows may omit the clone size; those that give it use once, few, many or a size class.

TRBV12-3/TRBV12-4,-,few,TRBJ2-2,CASSVPRTGELFF,TGTGCCAGCAGCGTGCCCCGGACCGGGGAGCTGTTTTTT
TRBV18,-,-,TRBJ1-6,CASSPPPINSPLHF,TGTGCCAGCTCACCACCACCCATAAATTCACCCCTCCACTTT
TRBV4-1,-,-,TRBJ2-3,CASSQEGNRPTDTQYF,TGCGCCAGCAGCCAAGAAGGTAACAGACCCACAGATACGCAGTATTTT
TRBV12-3/TRBV12-4,-,-,TRBJ1-5,CASSLSHGESQPQHF,TGTGCCAGCAGTTTAAGTCATGGGGAATCCCAGCCCCAGCATTTT
TRBV6-2/TRBV6-3,-,-,TRBJ2-5,CASSRIRTVGETQYF,TGTGCCAGCAGCCGCATCCGGACAGTAGGAGAGACCCAGTACTTC
TRBV29-1,-,few,TRBJ2-1,CSVDDNYNEQFF,TGCAGCGTTGACGACAACTACAATGAGCAGTTCTTC
TRBV19,TRBD1,many,TRBJ1-1,CASSIQRTGQGSTEAFF,TGTGCCAGTAGCATACAGAGGACGGGACAGGGGTCCACTGAAGCTTTCTTT
TRBV20-1,-,-,TRBJ2-7,CSATAGQGKSYEQYF,TGCAGTGCCACCGCAGGTCAGGGGAAATCCTACGAGCAGTACTTC
TRBV5-4,-,-,TRBJ2-7,CASSLGDTYEQYF,TGTGCCAGCAGCTTGGGAGATACCTACGAGCAGTACTTC
TRBV7-9,-,-,TRBJ2-2,CASYGVANTGELFF,TGTGCCTCCTACGGGGTAGCAAACACCGGGGAGCTGTTTTTT
TRBV19,TRBD1,-,TRBJ2-1,CASRGEGARNDQLF,TGTGCCAGTAGAGGCGAGGGGGCTCGTAATGATCAGTTGTTC
TRBV19,-,few,TRBJ1-1,CASNPTEVQAKNTEAFF,TGTGCCAGTAATCCAACGGAGGTTCAGGCCAAAAACACTGAAGCTTTCTTT
TRBV7-2,TRBD2,many,TRBJ2-1,CASSLPRGLASWDEQFF,TGTGCCAGCAGCTTACCCCGCGGACTAGCGAGTTGGGATGAGCAGTTCTTC
TRBV4-1,-,many,TRBJ1-6,CASSQPSGFGSPLHF,TGCGCCAGCAGCCAACCTTCGGGGTTTGGTTCACCCCTCCACTTT
TRBV28,-,-,TRBJ2-5,CASTQGGQETQYF,TGTGCCAGCACTCAAGGGGGGCAAGAGACCCAGTACTTC
TRBV6-1,-,-,TRBJ2-1,CASIRVPDGRGDEQFF,TGTGCCAGCATCCGCGTACCGGACGGACGGGGCGATGAGCAGTTCTTC
TRBV7-2,-,many,TRBJ1-5,CASSLAAGGNQPQHF,TGTGCCAGCAGCTTGGCAGCCGGAGGCAATCAGCCCCAGCATTTT
TRBV18,-,-,TRBJ1-1,CASSPLEGRSEAFF,TGTGCCAGCTCACCCTTAGAGGGAAGGTCGGAAGCTTTCTTT
TRBV7-9,TRBD1,many,TRBJ2-3,CASSPPEDRGRADTQYF,TGTGCCAGCAGCCCCCCGGAGGACAGGGGGCGCGCAGATACGCAGTATTTT
TRBV7-2,-,many,TRBJ2-2,CASSLAHSTGELFF,TGTGCCAGCAGCTTAGCGCACTCAACCGGGGAGCTGTTTTTT
TRBV6-5,TRBD1,-,TRBJ2-3,CASRATGGTDTQYF,TGTGCCAGCAGAGCAACAGGGGGCACAGATACGCAGTATTTT
TRBV20-1,TRBD2,few,TRBJ2-5,CSARMAGGRHQETQYF,TGCAGTGCTAGAATGGCGGGGGGGAGGCATCAAGAGACCCAGTACTTC
TRBV4-1,-,-,TRBJ2-2,CASSQGGLTGELFF,TGCGCCAGCAGCCAAGGCGGACTCACCGGGGAGCTGTTTTTT
TRBV20-1,-,few,TRBJ2-1,CSARKMGNSYNEQFF,TGCAGTGCTAGAAAGATGGGCAACTCCTACAATGAGCAGTTCTTC
TRBV27,TRBD1,-,TRBJ1-2,CASSFLGTAANYGYTF,TGTGCCAGCAGTTTTCTTGGGACAGCGGCAAACTATGGCTACACCTTC
TRBV11-2,TRBD2,once,TRBJ2-1,CASSLGSGGAHEQFF,TGTGCCAGCAGCTTAGGGAGCGGGGGGGCCCATGAGCAGTTCTTC
TRBV25-1,-,-,TRBJ1-1,CASSDWPNTEAFF,TGTGCCAGCAGTGATTGGCCGAACACTGAAGCTTTCTTT
TRBV5-6,-,-,TRBJ2-3,CASSLSPAKVGPDTQYF,TGTGCCAGCAGCTTGTCGCCAGCGAAAGTGGGCCCAGATACGCAGTATTTT
TRBV7-3,-,few,TRBJ2-1,CASSPRGHKSSYNEQFF,TGTGCCAGCAGCCCCCGCGGACACAAGAGCTCCTACAATGAGCAGTTCTTC
TRBV7-3,-,-,TRBJ1-1,CASSPTPGSYTEAFF,TGTGCCAGCAGCCCAACGCCAGGGTCTTACACTGAAGCTTTCTTT
TRBV4-1,-,-,TRBJ2-1,CASSQEATDEQFF,TGCGCCAGCAGCCAAGAGGCGACGGATGAGCAGTTCTTC
TRBV7-6,TRBD2,many,TRBJ2-1,CASSLRASGDNEQFF,TGTGCCAGCAGCTTAAGGGCTAGCGGGGACAATGAGCAGTTCTTC
TRBV5-1,-,-,TRBJ2-5,CASSFGGVKETQYF,TGCGCCAGCAGCTTTGGGGGAGTTAAAGAGACCCAGTACTTC
TRBV6-1,-,many,TRBJ2-5,CASRVQETQYF,TGTGCCAGCAGAGTCCAAGAGACCCAGTACTTC
TRBV7-2,-,many,TRBJ1-2,CASSLGTGRDYGYTF,TGTGCCAGCAGCTTAGGGACGGGCAGGGACTATGGCTACACCTTC
TRBV7-2,TRBD2,few,TRBJ2-3,CASSLASTSGVIDTQYF,TGTGCCAGCAGCTTAGCAAGTACTAGCGGGGTTATAGATACGCAGTATTTT
TRBV6-1,-,few,TRBJ2-2,CASTSENTGELFF,TGTGCCAGCACTAGCGAGAACACCGGGGAGCTGTTTTTT
TRBV7-8,TRBD1,-,TRBJ2-7,CASSLVPRGTGAPREQYF,TGTGCCAGCAGCTTAGTACCCCGCGGGACAGGGGCCCCTCGCGAGCAGTACTTC
TRBV12-3/TRBV12-4,-,few,TRBJ1-1,CASSRGGVAFF,TGTGCCAGCAGTCGGGGGGGTGTAGCTTTCTTT
TRBV27,-,few,TRBJ1-2,CASSSLRGAGYTF,TGTGCCAGCAGTTCCCTACGAGGTGCCGGCTACACCTTC
TRBV19,-,-,TRBJ2-2,CASTPPGASGLGGELFF,TGTGCCAGTACGCCCCCGGGGGCTAGCGGATTGGGCGGGGAGCTGTTTTTT
TRBV6-2/TRBV6-3,TRBD2,-,TRBJ2-5,CASSYPASGGGQWETQYF,TGTGCCAGCAGTTACCCGGCTAGCGGGGGGGGCCAGTGGGAGACCCAGTACTTC
TRBV9,TRBD2,few,TRBJ2-3,CASSYKGLAGGTSTDTQYF,TGTGCCAGCAGTTATAAGGGACTAGCGGGGGGAACTAGCACAGATACGCAGTATTTT
TRBV6-2/TRBV6-3,TRBD1,-,TRBJ1-1,CASSYGGTGETEAFF,TGTGCCAGCAGTTACGGCGGGACAGGGGAAACTGAAGCTTTCTTT
TRBV11-2,TRBD2,few,TRBJ2-7,CASSLAPTSSIYEQYF,TGTGCCAGCAGCTTAGCCCCGACTAGCTCCATCTACGAGCAGTACTTC
TRBV7-2,-,many,TRBJ1-2,CASRWGANYGYTF,TGTGCCAGCAGATGGGGAGCTAACTATGGCTACACCTTC
TRBV2,-,-,TRBJ2-7,CASTERQPYEQYF,TGTGCCAGCACCGAGAGACAGCCTTACGAGCAGTACTTC
TRBV11-2,-,-,TRBJ2-2,CASSLDIGAGELFF,TGTGCCAGCAGCTTAGATATTGGGGCCGGGGAGCTGTTTTTT
TRBV7-2,-,many,TRBJ1-5,CASSSGRERNQPQHF,TGTGCCAGCAGCTCGGGCCGGGAACGCAATCAGCCCCAGCATTTT
TRBV11-2,-,-,TRBJ1-2,CASSSGVRVWGYTF,TGTGCCAGCAGCTCTGGGGTCCGCGTATGGGGCTACACCTTC
TRBV5-1,TRBD1,-,TRBJ1-1,CASSLEGTVNTEAFF,TGCGCCAGCAGCTTGGAAGGGACAGTTAACACTGAAGCTTTCTTT
TRBV2,-,few,TRBJ1-6,CASRHPNSPLHF,TGTGCCAGCAGACACCCTAATTCACCCCTCCACTTT
TRBV7-2,-,many,TRBJ1-1,CASSLGGLSTEAFF,TGTGCCAGCAGCTTGGGGGGGCTTAGCACTGAAGCTTTCTTT
TRBV14,-,few,TRBJ2-7,CASSAWPSYEQYF,TGTGCCAGCAGCGCCTGGCCCTCCTACGAGCAGTACTTC
TRBV7-2,-,-,TRBJ1-3,CASSLSTLRNTIYF,TGTGCCAGCAGCTTGTCGACGCTCAGAAACACCATATATTTT
TRBV6-1,-,few,TRBJ1-1,CASSERFWAEAFF,TGTGCCAGCAGTGAAAGGTTCTGGGCTGAAGCTTTCTTT
TRBV20-1,TRBD1,few,TRBJ1-1,CSASPDRPNTEAFF,TGCAGTGCTAGCCCGGACAGGCCGAACACTGAAGCTTTCTTT